This T cell receptor beta chain was sequenced in a study of CD8 T cells in ankylosing spondylitis. Points from the study as a whole: Seemingly characteristic of ankylosing spondylitis blood was a TCR beta motif consisting of several highly homologous variants. Disease-linked clones bore a CD8+ phenotype, appearing relatively rarely in peripheral blood. Disease-linked clones reportedly concentrated significantly in matched ankylosing spondylitis synovial fluid.

A note on this clonotype: Its antigen is unidentified.

Germline V gene sequence: CDR1 SGHRS, CDR2 YFSETQ. Between the trimmed V and J ends, which lost 7 bases and 0 bases, there was a span of 17 bases. The CDR3 covers 15 residues. In making TCR beta libraries, quantitative 5'-RACE with molecular barcodes was used. Via MiXCR, TCRdb re-called the 5' RACE reads, giving one row per CDR3 protein. The data contain some 800,000 distinct CDR3 sequences, about 10% of them singletons. Sequencing was done on a sample of blood, either unsorted or a sorted T cell fraction (not recorded which). The sequence was collected from a male donor with ankylosing spondylitis. The chain has TRBV5-1 and TRBJ2-7; D is undetermined. CDR3 coding DNA: TGCGCCAGCCGTCCGGTGCCACGGAGCTCCTACGAGCAGTACTTC. Its translation is CASRPVPRSSYEQYF.